One and the same sample provided the 17 T cell receptor beta chains below, sequenced in a study of blood T cell repertoires in COVID-19. TCRdb keeps only in-frame clones here, not all; method: immunoSEQ multiplex PCR. The sample holds hundreds of thousands of clones, approximately 80% seen once. Material for sequencing was peripheral blood. All receptors come from a woman in her 40s with active or convalescent COVID-19.

The chain links TRBV19 to TRBJ1-2; 11 nucleotides align to TRBD1. Germline CDR1 reads LNHDA; CDR2 reads SQIVND (reference sequence). J lost 6 bases, V lost 6 bases, and 12 bases had no gene match. The CDR3 totals 16 residues. The CDR3 region has the DNA TGTGCCAGTAGGCCGATAGATGGACAGGGGGCGCATGGCTACACCTTC. Translation gives CASRPIDGQGAHGYTF.

This clone has only a few counts. This chain links TRBV11-2 with TRBJ1-2; D gene ambiguous. The V and J ends lost 0 bases and 1 base respectively, with 12 bases between them. Per the germline V gene, CDR1 is SGHAT and CDR2 is FQNNGV. The CDR3 totals 16 residues. The CDR3 is CASSLDRSGVNYGYTF. For the CDR3, the DNA is TGTGCCAGCAGCTTAGATCGATCCGGGGTTAACTATGGCTACACCTTC. Full variable domain (missing parts from reference TRBV11-2 and TRBJ1-2): EAGVAQSPRYKIIEKRQSVAFWCNPISGHATLYWYQQILGQGPKLLIQFQNNGVVDDSQLPKDRFSAERLKGVDSTLKIQPAKLEDSAVYLCASSLDRSGVNYGYTFGSGTRLTVV.

The J gene is TRBJ2-7, the V gene TRBV18; tentative D call: TRBD1 (5 bases). The V gene's germline CDR1 is KGHSH and CDR2 LQKENI. CDR3 length: 14 residues. V lost 3 bases to trimming and J lost 3 bases, with 12 bases between them. CDR3 sequence (DNA): TGTGCCAGCTCACCGGGGCAGGCTAGCTACGAGCAGTACTTC. Its protein is CASSPGQASYEQYF.

V gene TRBV5-6 combines with J gene TRBJ1-5; D is possibly TRBD1 (5 bases). The V gene lost 4 bases and the J gene lost 0 bases, with 14 bases spanning the gap. CDR3 length equals 16 residues. Germline V gene sequence: CDR1 SGHDT, CDR2 YYEEEE. The DNA of the CDR3 is TGTGCCAGCAGCACAAAGGGGCAGTATAGCAATCAGCCCCAGCATTTT. Translation gives CASSTKGQYSNQPQHF.

This chain joins TRBV2 and TRBJ2-3; 12 positions agree with TRBD2. Germline V gives CDR1 SNHLY, CDR2 FYNNEI. The length of the CDR3 is 15 residues. V was clipped by 2 bases and J by 9 bases; unmatched bases: 6. CDR3 sequence reads: CASSETSGGYGTQYF. CDR3 nucleotides: TGTGCCAGCAGTGAAACTAGCGGGGGGTACGGAACGCAGTATTTT. The entire variable domain, with the rest obtained from reference TRBV2 and TRBJ2-3, is as follows: EPEVTQTPSHQVTQMGQEVILRCVPISNHLYFYWYRQILGQKVEFLVSFYNNEISEKSEIFDDQFSVERPDGSNFTLKIRSTKLEDSAMYFCASSETSGGYGTQYFGPGTRLTVL.

CDR3 protein: CASRRDTQETQYF. CDR3 nucleotides: TGTGCCAGCAGACGGGACACCCAAGAGACCCAGTACTTC. The rearrangement uses TRBV7-9 and TRBJ2-5; D may be TRBD1 (6 bases). Germline CDR1 reads SEHNR; CDR2 reads FQNEAQ (reference sequence). With 6 bases removed from V and 1 base from J, the gap between germline ends came to 9 bases. CDR3 length: 13 amino acids.

This chain uses TRBV19 with TRBJ2-1; 7 bases line up with TRBD2. V shed 6 bases and J 1 base; nucleotides not matched to a gene: 21. The CDR3 contains 20 residues. CDR1 and CDR2 (germline): LNHDA, SQIVND (reference sequence). The CDR3 loop is CASRALGDSGLQRSYNEQFF. DNA for the CDR3: TGTGCCAGTAGGGCCCTGGGAGATAGCGGGCTGCAGAGGTCCTACAATGAGCAGTTCTTC. The full variable domain, completed using reference TRBV19 and TRBJ2-1, is DGGITQSPKYLFRKEGQNVTLSCEQNLNHDAMYWYRQDPGQGLRLIYYSQIVNDFQKGDIAEGYSVSREKKESFPLTVTSAQKNPTAFYLCASRALGDSGLQRSYNEQFFGPGTRLTVL.

The chain is built from TRBV28 and TRBJ1-2; tentative D call: TRBD1 (5 bases). The germline V gene encodes CDR1 MDHEN and CDR2 SYDVKM. The CDR3 is made up of 11 amino acids. The V end was cut by 5 bases, the J end by 5 bases, with 6 bases between. The CDR3 spells CASSQGYGYTF. CDR3 bases: TGTGCCAGCAGTCAGGGTTATGGCTACACCTTC.

This clone has only one observation. The genes are TRBV5-3 and TRBJ2-4, with D uncertain. TRBV5-3 is flagged as an ORF with uncertain function. The CDR3 spans 15 residues. Trimming cost V 3 bases and J 0 bases, with 10 bases left between them. The CDR3 DNA is TGTGCCAGAAGCTCGACGGGTCTAGCCAAAAACATTCAGTACTTC. It is translated as CARSSTGLAKNIQYF.

The chain uses TRBV10-1 and TRBJ2-3, with D tentatively TRBD2 (7 bases). The CDR3 is made up of 16 amino acids. V was trimmed by 8 bases and J by 2 bases, leaving 20 bases between them. The germline gives CDR1 WNHNN, CDR2 SYGVQD (reference sequence). The CDR3 region is CASSKGGDPSTDTQYF. The CDR3 region has the DNA TGCGCCAGCTCAAAAGGGGGGGACCCCTCCACAGATACGCAGTATTTT.

The chain joins TRBV12-3 or TRBV12-4 to TRBJ1-2; unclear D gene. The CDR3 spans 13 residues. The V gene lost 3 bases and the J gene lost 8 bases, with 13 bases spanning the gap. In DNA, the CDR3 is TGTGCCAGCAGTTTGAGGTGGTCGCAAGGCTACACCTTC. It is translated as CASSLRWSQGYTF.

The chain recombines TRBV14 with TRBJ1-2, with D hard to call. Trimming cost V 2 bases and J 2 bases, with 3 bases left between them. This CDR3 spans 12 amino acids. CDR1 and CDR2 from the germline V gene are SGHDN and FVKESK. The chain's CDR3 is CASSQRNYGYTF. CDR3 coding DNA: TGTGCCAGCAGCCAACGGAACTATGGCTACACCTTC.

The chain carries TRBV5-1 and TRBJ2-2, with D tentatively TRBD1 (5 bases). The CDR3 runs 15 residues. Looked up from germline, CDR1 is SGHRS and CDR2 is YFSETQ. Trimming stripped 4 bases from V and 0 bases from J, with 10 bases between. The chain's CDR3 is CASSPRGSNTGELFF. The CDR3 bases are TGCGCCAGCAGCCCTAGGGGATCGAACACCGGGGAGCTGTTTTTT. Filled out from reference TRBV5-1 and TRBJ2-2, the complete variable domain reads KAGVTQTPRYLIKTRGQQVTLSCSPISGHRSVSWYQQTPGQGLQFLFEYFSETQRNKGNFPGRFSGRQFSNSRSEMNVSTLELGDSALYLCASSPRGSNTGELFFGEGSRLTVL.

The chain has TRBV11-2 and TRBJ2-7; D might be TRBD1 (6 bases). The CDR3 consists of 13 residues. Germline V gene lookup returns CDR1 SGHAT and CDR2 FQNNGV. V lost 6 bases, J lost 5 bases, and 14 bases lay in between. CDR3 residues: CASRRVGHHEQYF. The DNA of the CDR3 is TGTGCCAGCAGACGGGTGGGACATCACGAGCAGTACTTC.

The V call is TRBV4-2, the J call TRBJ2-7; D uncertain. V lost 4 bases, J lost 2 bases, and 9 bases lay in between. The length of the CDR3 is 13 residues. CDR1 is LGHNA, CDR2 YNFKEQ, per germline. The CDR3 sequence: CASSLLAAYEQYF. CDR3 DNA sequence: TGTGCCAGCAGCCTCCTGGCGGCCTACGAGCAGTACTTC.

The chain carries TRBV12-5 and TRBJ2-1; 8 nucleotides match TRBD2. J gave up 4 bases and V 0 bases, and 11 bases lay outside the gene matches. The CDR3 has 18 amino acids. From germline, CDR1 is LGHNT and CDR2 FRNRAP. CDR3 sequence (DNA): TGTGCTAGTGGTTTGGTGCTAGCGGGCCCCTCGGGGTACAATGAGCAGTTCTTC. Protein sequence: CASGLVLAGPSGYNEQFF.

This clone came up once. The chain couples TRBV27 to TRBJ2-1; D is perhaps TRBD2 (7 bases). Germline CDR1 and CDR2: MNHEY and SMNVEV (reference sequence). This CDR3 region has 17 residues. Trimming shortened V by 4 bases and J by 2 bases, and 18 bases separated the two germline ends. This CDR3 is CASSSLGGAGTYNEQFF. The CDR3 DNA reads as TGTGCCAGCAGTTCATTGGGGGGGGCTGGCACCTACAATGAGCAGTTCTTC.